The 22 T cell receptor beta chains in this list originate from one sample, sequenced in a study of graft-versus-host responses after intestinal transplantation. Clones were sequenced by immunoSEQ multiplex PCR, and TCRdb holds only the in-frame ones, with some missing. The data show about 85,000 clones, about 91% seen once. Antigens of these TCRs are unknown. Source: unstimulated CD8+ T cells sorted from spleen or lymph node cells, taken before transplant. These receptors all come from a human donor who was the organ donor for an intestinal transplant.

The chain's CDR3 is CSVEGPGRYEQYF. The CDR3 DNA is TGCAGCGTTGAAGGCCCAGGGAGGTACGAGCAGTACTTC. This chain connects TRBV29-1 to TRBJ2-7; possible D gene TRBD2, 6 bases. From germline, CDR1 is SQVTM and CDR2 ANQGSEA. V was pared by 1 base and J by 4 bases, with 11 bases between. This CDR3 is built from 13 residues.

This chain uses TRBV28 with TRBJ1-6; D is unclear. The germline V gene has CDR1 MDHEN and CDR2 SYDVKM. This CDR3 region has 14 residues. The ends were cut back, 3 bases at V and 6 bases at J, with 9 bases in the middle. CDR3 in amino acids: CASSFYRINSPLHF. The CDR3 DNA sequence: TGTGCCAGCAGTTTCTATCGGATTAATTCACCCCTCCACTTT.

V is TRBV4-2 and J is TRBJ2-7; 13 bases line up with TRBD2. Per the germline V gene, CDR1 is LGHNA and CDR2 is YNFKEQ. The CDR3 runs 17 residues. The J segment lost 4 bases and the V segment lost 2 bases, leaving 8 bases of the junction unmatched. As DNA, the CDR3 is TGTGCCAGCAGCCAAATAGGTGGGACTAGCGGGATTTACGAGCAGTACTTC. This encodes CASSQIGGTSGIYEQYF.

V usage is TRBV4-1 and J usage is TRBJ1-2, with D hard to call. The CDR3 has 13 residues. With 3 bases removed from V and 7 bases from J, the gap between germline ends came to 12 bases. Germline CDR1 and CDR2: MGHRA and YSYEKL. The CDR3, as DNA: TGCGCCAGCAGCCAGAGGACGGTGGGTGGCTACACCTTC. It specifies CASSQRTVGGYTF.

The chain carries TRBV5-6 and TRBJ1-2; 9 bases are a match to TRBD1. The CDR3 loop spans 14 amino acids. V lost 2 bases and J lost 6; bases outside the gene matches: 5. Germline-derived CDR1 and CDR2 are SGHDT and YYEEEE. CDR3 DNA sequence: TGTGCCAGCAGCTTCTTCGGACAGGGGAATGGCTACACCTTC. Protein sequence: CASSFFGQGNGYTF.

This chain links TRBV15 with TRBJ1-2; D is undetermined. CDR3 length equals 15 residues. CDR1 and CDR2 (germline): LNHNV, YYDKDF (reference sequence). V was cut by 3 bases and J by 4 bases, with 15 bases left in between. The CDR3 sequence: CATSRMKDGFYGYTF. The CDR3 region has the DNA TGTGCCACCAGCAGGATGAAGGACGGCTTCTATGGCTACACCTTC.

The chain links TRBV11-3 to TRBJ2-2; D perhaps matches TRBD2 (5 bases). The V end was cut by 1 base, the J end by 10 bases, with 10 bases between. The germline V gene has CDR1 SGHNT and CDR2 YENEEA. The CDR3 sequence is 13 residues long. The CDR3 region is CASSLAGNPELFF. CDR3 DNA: TGTGCCAGCAGCTTAGCGGGAAACCCGGAGCTGTTTTTT.

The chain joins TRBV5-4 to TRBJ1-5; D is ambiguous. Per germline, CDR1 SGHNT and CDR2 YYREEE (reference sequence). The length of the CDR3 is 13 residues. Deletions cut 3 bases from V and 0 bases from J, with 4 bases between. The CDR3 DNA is TGTGCCAGCAGCTCGAATAGCAATCAGCCCCAGCATTTT. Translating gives CASSSNSNQPQHF.

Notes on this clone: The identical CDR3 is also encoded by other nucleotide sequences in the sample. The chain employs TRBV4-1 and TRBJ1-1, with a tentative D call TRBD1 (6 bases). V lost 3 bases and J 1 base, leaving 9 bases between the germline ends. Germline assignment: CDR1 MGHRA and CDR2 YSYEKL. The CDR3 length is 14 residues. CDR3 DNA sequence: TGCGCCAGCAGCCAGGGGGGCGGGAACACTGAAGCTTTCTTT. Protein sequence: CASSQGGGNTEAFF.

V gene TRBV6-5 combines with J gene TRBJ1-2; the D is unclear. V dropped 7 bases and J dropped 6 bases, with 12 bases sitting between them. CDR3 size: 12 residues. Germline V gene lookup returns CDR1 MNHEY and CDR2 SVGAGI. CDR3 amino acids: CASKAEGHGYTF. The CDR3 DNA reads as TGTGCCAGCAAGGCGGAGGGTCATGGCTACACCTTC.

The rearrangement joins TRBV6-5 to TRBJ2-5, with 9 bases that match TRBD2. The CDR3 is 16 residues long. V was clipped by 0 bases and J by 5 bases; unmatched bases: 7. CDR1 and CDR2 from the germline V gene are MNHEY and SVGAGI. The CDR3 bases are TGTGCCAGCAGTTACTCTGGCGGGGGGGCCTGGGAGACCCAGTACTTC. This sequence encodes CASSYSGGGAWETQYF.

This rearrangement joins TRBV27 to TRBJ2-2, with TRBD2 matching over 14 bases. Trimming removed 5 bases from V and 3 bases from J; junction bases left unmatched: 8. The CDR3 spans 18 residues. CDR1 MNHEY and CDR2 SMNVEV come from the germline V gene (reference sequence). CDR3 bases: TGTGCCAGCAGTCGCAGAGCGGGACTAGCGGGAGACACCGGGGAGCTGTTTTTT. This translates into CASSRRAGLAGDTGELFF.

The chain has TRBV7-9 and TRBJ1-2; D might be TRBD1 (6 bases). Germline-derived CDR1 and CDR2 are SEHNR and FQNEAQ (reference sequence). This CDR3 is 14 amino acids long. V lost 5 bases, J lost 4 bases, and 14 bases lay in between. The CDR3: CASSDTGPAYGYTF. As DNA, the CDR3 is TGTGCCAGCAGCGACACAGGGCCGGCCTATGGCTACACCTTC.

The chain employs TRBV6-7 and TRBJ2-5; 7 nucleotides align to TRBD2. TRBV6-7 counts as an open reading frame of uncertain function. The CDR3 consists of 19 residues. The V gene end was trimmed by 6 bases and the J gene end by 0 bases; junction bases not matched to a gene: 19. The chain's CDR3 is CASSPPFAGASGYQETQYF. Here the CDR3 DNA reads TGTGCCAGCAGCCCCCCCTTTGCGGGAGCGTCTGGGTACCAAGAGACCCAGTACTTC.

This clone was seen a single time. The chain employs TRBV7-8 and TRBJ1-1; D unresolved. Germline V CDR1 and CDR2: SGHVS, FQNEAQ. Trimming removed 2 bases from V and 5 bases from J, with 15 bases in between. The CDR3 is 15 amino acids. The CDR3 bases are TGTGCCAGCAGCTTAAGTCTTGGAGAGTGGACTGAAGCTTTCTTT. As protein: CASSLSLGEWTEAFF.

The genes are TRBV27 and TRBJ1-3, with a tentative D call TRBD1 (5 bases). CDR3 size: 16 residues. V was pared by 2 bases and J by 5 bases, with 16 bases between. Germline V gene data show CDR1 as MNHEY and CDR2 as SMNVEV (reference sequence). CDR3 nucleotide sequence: TGTGCCAGCAGTTTAAGAGGACCGGGGCCGAGAAACACCATATATTTT. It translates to CASSLRGPGPRNTIYF.

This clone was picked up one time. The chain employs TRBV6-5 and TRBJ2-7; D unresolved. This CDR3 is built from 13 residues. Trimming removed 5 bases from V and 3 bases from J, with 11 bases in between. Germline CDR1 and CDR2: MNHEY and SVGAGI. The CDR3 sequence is CASSPPGFYEQYF. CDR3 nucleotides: TGTGCCAGCAGTCCCCCTGGCTTCTACGAGCAGTACTTC.

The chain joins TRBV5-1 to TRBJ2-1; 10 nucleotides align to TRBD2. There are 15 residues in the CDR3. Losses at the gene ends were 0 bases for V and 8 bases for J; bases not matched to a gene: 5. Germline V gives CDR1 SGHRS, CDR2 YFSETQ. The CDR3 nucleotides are TGCGCCAGCAGCTTGGGCAGCGGGAGGGTAGATGAGCAGTTCTTC. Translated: CASSLGSGRVDEQFF. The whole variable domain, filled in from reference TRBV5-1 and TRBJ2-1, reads KAGVTQTPRYLIKTRGQQVTLSCSPISGHRSVSWYQQTPGQGLQFLFEYFSETQRNKGNFPGRFSGRQFSNSRSEMNVSTLELGDSALYLCASSLGSGRVDEQFFGPGTRLTVL.

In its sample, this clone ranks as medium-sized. The CDR3 loop is CASSSTSGDYNEQFF. CDR3 DNA: TGTGCCAGCAGCTCGACTAGCGGGGATTACAATGAGCAGTTCTTC. The genes are TRBV7-9 and TRBJ2-1; TRBD2 matches at 11 bases. CDR3 length equals 15 residues. The V segment lost 4 bases and the J segment 4 bases; nucleotides outside the gene matches: 3. Per the germline V gene, CDR1 is SEHNR and CDR2 is FQNEAQ (reference sequence).

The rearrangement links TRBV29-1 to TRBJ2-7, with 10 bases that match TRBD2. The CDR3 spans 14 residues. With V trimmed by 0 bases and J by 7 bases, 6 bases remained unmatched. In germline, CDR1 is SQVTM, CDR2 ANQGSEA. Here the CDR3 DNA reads TGCAGCGTTGAAGAAGTAGCGGGAGGCCGGGAGCAGTACTTC. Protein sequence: CSVEEVAGGREQYF.

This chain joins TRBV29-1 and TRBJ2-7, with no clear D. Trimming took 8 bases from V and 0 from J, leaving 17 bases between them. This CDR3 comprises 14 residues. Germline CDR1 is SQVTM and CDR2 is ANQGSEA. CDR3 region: CSFLPSDPSYEQYF. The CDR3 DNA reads TGCAGCTTCCTGCCTTCAGACCCCTCCTACGAGCAGTACTTC.

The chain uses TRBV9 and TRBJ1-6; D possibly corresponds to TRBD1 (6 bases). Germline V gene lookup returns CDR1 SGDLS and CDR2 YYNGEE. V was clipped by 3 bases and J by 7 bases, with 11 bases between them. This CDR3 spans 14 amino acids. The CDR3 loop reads CASSAQGGNSPLHF. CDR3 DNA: TGTGCCAGCAGCGCACAGGGTGGCAATTCACCCCTCCACTTT.